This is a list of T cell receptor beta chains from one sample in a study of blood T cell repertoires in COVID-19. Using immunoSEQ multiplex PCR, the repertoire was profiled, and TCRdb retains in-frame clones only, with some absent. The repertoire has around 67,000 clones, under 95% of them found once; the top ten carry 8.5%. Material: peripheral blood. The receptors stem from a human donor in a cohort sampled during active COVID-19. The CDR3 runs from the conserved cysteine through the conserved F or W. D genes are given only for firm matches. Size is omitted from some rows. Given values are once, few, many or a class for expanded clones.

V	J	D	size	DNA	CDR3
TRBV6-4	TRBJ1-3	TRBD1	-	TGTGCCAGCACCGCAACTCAGGGGGCGCGAAACACCATATATTTT	CASTATQGARNTIYF
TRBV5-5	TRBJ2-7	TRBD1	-	TGTGCCAGCAGCCGGACAGGGATCTCCGAGCAGTACTTC	CASSRTGISEQYF
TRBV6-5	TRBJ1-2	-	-	TGTGCCAGCAGTTACGAGGCAAACTATGGCTACACCTTC	CASSYEANYGYTF
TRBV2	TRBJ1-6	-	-	TGTGCCAGCAGTTTAGGCGCGGTTTCACCCCTCCACTTT	CASSLGAVSPLHF
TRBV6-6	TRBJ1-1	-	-	TGTGCCAGCACCCCGACAGGTTCCCAAGCTTTCTTT	CASTPTGSQAFF
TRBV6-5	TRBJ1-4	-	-	TGTGCCAGCAGCCTGCAGGGGTGGGGTGAAAAACTGTTTTTT	CASSLQGWGEKLFF
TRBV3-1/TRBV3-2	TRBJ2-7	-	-	TGTGCCAGCAGCCAAGATTGGTTAGTGAGGGAGCAGTACTTC	CASSQDWLVREQYF
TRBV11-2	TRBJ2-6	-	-	TGTGCCAGCAGCTTAGATCTTGGCGGAACAGGTACGGAAGGGGCCAACGTCCTGACTTTC	CASSLDLGGTGTEGANVLTF
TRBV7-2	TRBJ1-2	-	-	TGTGCCAGCAGCAGATCTCAGGGCGGGCAGGGGTACACCTTC	CASSRSQGGQGYTF
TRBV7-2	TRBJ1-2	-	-	TGTGCCAGCAGCTTCGGGGGAGCTGATAACTATGGCTACACCTTC	CASSFGGADNYGYTF
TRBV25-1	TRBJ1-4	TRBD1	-	TGTGCCAGCAGTGACGTTGCCAGGGGGGCTAATGAAAAACTGTTTTTT	CASSDVARGANEKLFF
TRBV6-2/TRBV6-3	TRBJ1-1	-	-	TGTGCCAGCAGTATGCGTCGTTCCGGGAACACTGAAGCTTTCTTT	CASSMRRSGNTEAFF
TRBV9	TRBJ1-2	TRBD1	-	TGTGCCAGCAGCGTACCGGGCAGGGGGCTTGATGGCTACACCTTC	CASSVPGRGLDGYTF
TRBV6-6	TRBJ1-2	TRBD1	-	TGTGCCAGCAGTTTTGGACAGGGGGGACCCTATGGCTACACCTTC	CASSFGQGGPYGYTF
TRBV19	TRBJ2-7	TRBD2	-	TGTGCCAGTAGCCACACTAGCGGGGGAAGATACGAGCAGTACTTC	CASSHTSGGRYEQYF
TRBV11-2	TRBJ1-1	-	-	TGTGCCAGCAGCCCATTAGGCTTGCAGGTACCGAACACTGAAGCTTTCTTT	CASSPLGLQVPNTEAFF
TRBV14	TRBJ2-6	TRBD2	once	TGTGCCAGCAGCCGATGGGGGGGACTCTCTGGGGCCAACGTCCTGACTTTC	CASSRWGGLSGANVLTF
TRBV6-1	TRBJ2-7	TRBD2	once	TGTGCCAGCAGTGAAGGACTAGCGGGGGTAACCTACGAGCAGTACTTC	CASSEGLAGVTYEQYF
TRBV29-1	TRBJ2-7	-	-	TGCAGCGTTCCCGGGATTTCCGAGCAGTACTTC	CSVPGISEQYF
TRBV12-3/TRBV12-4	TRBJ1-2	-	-	TGTGCCAGCAGTTTATTACACGTCTATGGCTACACCTTC	CASSLLHVYGYTF
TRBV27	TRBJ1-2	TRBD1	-	TGTGCCAGCAGTTTGACACAGGGGAGCGGCTACACCTTC	CASSLTQGSGYTF
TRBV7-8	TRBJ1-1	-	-	TGTGCCAGCAGCCACTTCGACAGGAACACTGAAGCTTTCTTT	CASSHFDRNTEAFF
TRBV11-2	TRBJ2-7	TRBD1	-	TGTGCCAGCACCCAACCAGGGGGAATCACCTACGAGCAGTACTTC	CASTQPGGITYEQYF
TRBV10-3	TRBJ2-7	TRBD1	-	TGTGCCATCAGTGGACAGGGAGTTCCCTACGAGCAGTACTTC	CAISGQGVPYEQYF
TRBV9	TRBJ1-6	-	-	TGTGCCAGCAGCGTCCGGGACATCAATTCACCCCTCCACTTT	CASSVRDINSPLHF
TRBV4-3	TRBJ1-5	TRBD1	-	TGCGCCAGCAGCCAAGTGAGGGCAGGGGGGCAGCCCCAGCATTTT	CASSQVRAGGQPQHF
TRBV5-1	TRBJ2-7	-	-	TGCGCCAGCAGCTCCGACAGGGGGTTAACTAGCGGGCCCTACGAGCAGTACTTC	CASSSDRGLTSGPYEQYF
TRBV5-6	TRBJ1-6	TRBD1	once	TGTGCCAGCAGCGAGGGGACAGGGAATAATTCACCCCTCCACTTT	CASSEGTGNNSPLHF
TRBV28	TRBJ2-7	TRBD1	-	TGTGCCAGCAGTCAACGGGACAGGACCTACGAGCAGTACTTC	CASSQRDRTYEQYF
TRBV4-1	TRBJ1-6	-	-	TGCGCCAGCAGCCAAGATCTCATACATAGGGACTTTAATTCACCCCTCCACTTT	CASSQDLIHRDFNSPLHF
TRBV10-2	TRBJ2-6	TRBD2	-	TGCGCCAGCAGGGACTTAGCGGGGGGCTCCTCTGGGGCCAACGTCCTGACTTTC	CASRDLAGGSSGANVLTF
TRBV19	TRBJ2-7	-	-	TGTGCCAGTAGTATAGATCATGACAGGCGCTACGAGCAGTACTTC	CASSIDHDRRYEQYF
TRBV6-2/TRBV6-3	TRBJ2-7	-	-	TGTGCCAGCAGTTACGCAGGGAACCCCTACGAGCAGTACTTC	CASSYAGNPYEQYF
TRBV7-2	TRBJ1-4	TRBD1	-	TGTGCCAGCAGCCTTGGTGGGACAGCAAATGAAAAACTGTTTTTT	CASSLGGTANEKLFF
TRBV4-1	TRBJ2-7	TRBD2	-	TGCGCCAGCAGCCATTTCGGGGGGGAGTTGGGCTACGAGCAGTACTTC	CASSHFGGELGYEQYF
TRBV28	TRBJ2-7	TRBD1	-	TGTGCCAGTAGGGTAGGACAGGGCCCCTACGAGCAGTACTTC	CASRVGQGPYEQYF
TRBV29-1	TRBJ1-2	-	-	TGCAGCGTTGAATCTCGGGACTATGGCTACACCTTC	CSVESRDYGYTF
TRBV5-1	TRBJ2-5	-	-	TGCGCCAGCTCAGGTCAGGGGACGGGGGAGACCCAGTACTTC	CASSGQGTGETQYF
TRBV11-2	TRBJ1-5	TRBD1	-	TGTGCCAGCAGCCCCGGGACAGGGGTCGATCAGCCCCAGCATTTT	CASSPGTGVDQPQHF
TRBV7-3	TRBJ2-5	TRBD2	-	TGTGCCAGCAGCCGACTAGCCCAAGAGACCCAGTACTTC	CASSRLAQETQYF
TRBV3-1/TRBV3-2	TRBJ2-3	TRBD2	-	TGTGCCAGCAGCCACCACGGACTAGCGGGGGGCACAGATACGCAGTATTTT	CASSHHGLAGGTDTQYF
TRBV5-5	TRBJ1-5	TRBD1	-	TGTGCCAGCAGCTTGGCCTCCAGATCAGGGGGCGGCCAGCCCCAGCATTTT	CASSLASRSGGGQPQHF
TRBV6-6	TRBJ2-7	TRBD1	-	TGTGCCAGCAGTGGGGGACAGGCCCTTTCCTACGAGCAGTACTTC	CASSGGQALSYEQYF
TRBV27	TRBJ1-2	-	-	TGTGCCAGCAGTTGGGGCGGCAGGGGAGGGTATGGCTACACCTTC	CASSWGGRGGYGYTF
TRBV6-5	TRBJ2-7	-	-	TGTGCCAGCAGTACGACACCTGGGCTTTACGAGCAGTACTTC	CASSTTPGLYEQYF
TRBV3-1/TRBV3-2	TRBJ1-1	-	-	TGTGCCAGCAGCCAGGGAGGGAGGACTGAAGCTTTCTTT	CASSQGGRTEAFF
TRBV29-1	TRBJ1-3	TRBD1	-	TGCAGCGCGCAGGGGGCCGGAAACACCATATATTTT	CSAQGAGNTIYF
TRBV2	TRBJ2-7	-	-	TGTGCCAGCGGAAGACAGCCGAGCTCCTACGAGCAGTACTTC	CASGRQPSSYEQYF
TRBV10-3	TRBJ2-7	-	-	TGTGCCATCAGTGAGTCGAGCTCAGCGGCTTCCTACGAGCAGTACTTC	CAISESSSAASYEQYF
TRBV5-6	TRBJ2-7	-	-	TGTGCCAGCAGTTTGACAGTCTCCTACGAGCAGTACTTC	CASSLTVSYEQYF
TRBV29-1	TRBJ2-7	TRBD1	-	TGCAGCGCTGATGCGACAGGGCCCTACGAGCAGTACTTC	CSADATGPYEQYF
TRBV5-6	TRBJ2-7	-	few	TGTGCCAGCAGCCCTGGACAGAGAGGTTACTACGAGCAGTACTTC	CASSPGQRGYYEQYF
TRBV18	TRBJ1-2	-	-	TGTGCCAGCGCCACCACAGGGTTTGGAGATGGCTACACCTTC	CASATTGFGDGYTF
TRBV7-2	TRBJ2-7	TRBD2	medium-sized	TGTGCCAGCAGCTGGGGACTAGCGGCCACCTACGAGCAGTACTTC	CASSWGLAATYEQYF